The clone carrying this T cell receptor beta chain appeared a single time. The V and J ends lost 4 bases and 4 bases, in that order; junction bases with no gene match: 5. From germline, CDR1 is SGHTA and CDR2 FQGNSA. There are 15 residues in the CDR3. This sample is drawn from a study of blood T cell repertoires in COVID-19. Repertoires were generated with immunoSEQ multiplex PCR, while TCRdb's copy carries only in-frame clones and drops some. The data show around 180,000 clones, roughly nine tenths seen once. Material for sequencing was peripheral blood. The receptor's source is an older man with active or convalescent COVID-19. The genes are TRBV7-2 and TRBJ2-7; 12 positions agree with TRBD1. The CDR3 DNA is TGTGCCAGCAGCTCAGGGACAGGGGGCAAGTACGAGCAGTACTTC. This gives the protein CASSSGTGGKYEQYF.